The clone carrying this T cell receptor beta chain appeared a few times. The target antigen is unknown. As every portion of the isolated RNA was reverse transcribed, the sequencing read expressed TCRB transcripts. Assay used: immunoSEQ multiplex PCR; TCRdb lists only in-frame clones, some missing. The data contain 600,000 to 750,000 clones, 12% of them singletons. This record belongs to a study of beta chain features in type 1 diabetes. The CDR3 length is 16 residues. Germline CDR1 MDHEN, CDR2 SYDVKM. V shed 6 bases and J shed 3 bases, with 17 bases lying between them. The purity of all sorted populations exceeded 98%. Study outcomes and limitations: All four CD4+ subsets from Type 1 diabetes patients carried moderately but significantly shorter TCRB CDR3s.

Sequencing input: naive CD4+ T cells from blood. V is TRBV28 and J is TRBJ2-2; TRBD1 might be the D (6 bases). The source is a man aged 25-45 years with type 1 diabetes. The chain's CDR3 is CASSSFGTSYTGELFF. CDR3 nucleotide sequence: TGTGCCAGCAGCTCATTCGGGACATCCTACACCGGGGAGCTGTTTTTT.